The 2 T cell receptor beta chains in this list originate from one sample, sequenced in a study of T cell responses to AZD1222 COVID-19 vaccine. Some clones are missing from TCRdb's copy, which holds only in-frame ones; the method was immunoSEQ multiplex PCR. The table includes about 77,000 clones, roughly nine tenths detected once. Material: peripheral blood, obtained 28 days after the second AZD1222 dose. Every receptor here comes from an adult who received the AZD1222 COVID-19 vaccine.

V is TRBV12-3 or TRBV12-4 and J is TRBJ1-5; D is unresolved. Trimming stripped 3 bases from V and 4 bases from J, with 4 bases between. This CDR3 region has 12 residues. This CDR3 reads CASSFSNQPQHF. The DNA of the CDR3 is TGTGCCAGCAGTTTCTCGAATCAGCCCCAGCATTTT.

The chain employs TRBV27 and TRBJ2-7, with D possibly TRBD1 on 5 matching bases. CDR3 length: 14 residues. Trimming removed 3 bases from V and 3 bases from J, with 12 bases in between. Germline assignment: CDR1 MNHEY and CDR2 SMNVEV (reference sequence). CDR3: CASSLATAGYEQYF. The CDR3 DNA reads TGTGCCAGCAGTTTGGCGACAGCCGGCTACGAGCAGTACTTC.